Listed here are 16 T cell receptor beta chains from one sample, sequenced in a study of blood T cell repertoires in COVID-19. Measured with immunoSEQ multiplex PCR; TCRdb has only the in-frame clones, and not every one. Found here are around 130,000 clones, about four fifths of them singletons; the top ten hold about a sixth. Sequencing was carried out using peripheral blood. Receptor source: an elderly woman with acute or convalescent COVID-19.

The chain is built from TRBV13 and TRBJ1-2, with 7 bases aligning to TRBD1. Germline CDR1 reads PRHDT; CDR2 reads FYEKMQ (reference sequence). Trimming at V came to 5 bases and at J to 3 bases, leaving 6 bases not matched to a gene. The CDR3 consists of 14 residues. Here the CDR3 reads CASSVGQVDYGYTF. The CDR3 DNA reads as TGTGCCAGCAGCGTCGGACAGGTTGACTATGGCTACACCTTC.

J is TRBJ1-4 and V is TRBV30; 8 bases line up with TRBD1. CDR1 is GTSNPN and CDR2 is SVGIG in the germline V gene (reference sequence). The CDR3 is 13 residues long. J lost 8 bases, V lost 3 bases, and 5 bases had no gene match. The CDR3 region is CAWSEGQEEKLFF. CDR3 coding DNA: TGTGCCTGGAGCGAGGGACAGGAGGAAAAACTGTTTTTT.

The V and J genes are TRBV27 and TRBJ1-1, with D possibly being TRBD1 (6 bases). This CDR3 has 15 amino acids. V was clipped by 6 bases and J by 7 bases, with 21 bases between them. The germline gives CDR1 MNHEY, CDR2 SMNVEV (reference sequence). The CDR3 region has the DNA TGTGCCAGCAGCCCTATGGGCGGCAGGGGCGGTGAAGCTTTCTTT. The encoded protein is CASSPMGGRGGEAFF.

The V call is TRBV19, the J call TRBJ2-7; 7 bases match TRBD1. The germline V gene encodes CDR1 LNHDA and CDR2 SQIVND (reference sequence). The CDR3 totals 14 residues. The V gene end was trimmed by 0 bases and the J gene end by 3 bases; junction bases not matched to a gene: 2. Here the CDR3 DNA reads TGTGCCAGTAGTATAGAACAGGGGAACTACGAGCAGTACTTC. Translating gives CASSIEQGNYEQYF.

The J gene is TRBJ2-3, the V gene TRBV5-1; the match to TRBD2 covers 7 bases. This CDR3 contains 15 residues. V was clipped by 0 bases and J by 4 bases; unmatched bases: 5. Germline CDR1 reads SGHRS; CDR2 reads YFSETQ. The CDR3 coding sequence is TGCGCCAGCAGCTTGGAGCGGGGTGCATCAGATACGCAGTATTTT. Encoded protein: CASSLERGASDTQYF.

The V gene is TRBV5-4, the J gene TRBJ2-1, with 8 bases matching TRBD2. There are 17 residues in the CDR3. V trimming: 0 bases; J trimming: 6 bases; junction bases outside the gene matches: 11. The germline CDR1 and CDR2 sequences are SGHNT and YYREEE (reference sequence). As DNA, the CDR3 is TGTGCCAGCAGCTTGGGCGCAGGGACTAGACGTTCCAATGAGCAGTTCTTC. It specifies CASSLGAGTRRSNEQFF.

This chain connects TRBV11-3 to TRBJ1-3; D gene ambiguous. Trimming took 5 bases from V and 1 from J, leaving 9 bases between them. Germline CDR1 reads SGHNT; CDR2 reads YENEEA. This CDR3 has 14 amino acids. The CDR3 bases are TGTGCCAGCAGCCGGAGTGGGTCTGGAAACACCATATATTTT. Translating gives CASSRSGSGNTIYF.

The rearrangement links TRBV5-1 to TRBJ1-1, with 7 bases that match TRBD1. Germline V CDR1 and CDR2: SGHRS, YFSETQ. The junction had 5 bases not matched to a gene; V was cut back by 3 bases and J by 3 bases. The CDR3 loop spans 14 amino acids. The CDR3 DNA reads TGCGCCAGCAGCTCGGTGACAGGGCACACTGAAGCTTTCTTT. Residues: CASSSVTGHTEAFF.

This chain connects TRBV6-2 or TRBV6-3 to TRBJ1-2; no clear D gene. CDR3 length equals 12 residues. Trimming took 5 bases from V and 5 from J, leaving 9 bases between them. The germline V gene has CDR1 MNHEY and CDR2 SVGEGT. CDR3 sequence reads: CASSIPGYGYTF. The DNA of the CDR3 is TGTGCCAGCAGTATACCAGGTTATGGCTACACCTTC.

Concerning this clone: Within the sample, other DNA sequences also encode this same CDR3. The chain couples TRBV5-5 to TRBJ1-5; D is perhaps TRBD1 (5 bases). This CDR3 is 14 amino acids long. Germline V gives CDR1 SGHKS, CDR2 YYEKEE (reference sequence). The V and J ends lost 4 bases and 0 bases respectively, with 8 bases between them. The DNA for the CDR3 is TGTGCCAGCAGCCGAACAGGTAGCAATCAGCCCCAGCATTTT. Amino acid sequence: CASSRTGSNQPQHF.

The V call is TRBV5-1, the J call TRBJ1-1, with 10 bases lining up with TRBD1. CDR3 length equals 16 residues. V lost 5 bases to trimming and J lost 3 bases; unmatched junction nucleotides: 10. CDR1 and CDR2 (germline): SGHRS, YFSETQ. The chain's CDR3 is CASSPVAGTGDTEAFF. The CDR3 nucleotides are TGCGCCAGCAGTCCGGTGGCCGGGACAGGGGACACTGAAGCTTTCTTT.

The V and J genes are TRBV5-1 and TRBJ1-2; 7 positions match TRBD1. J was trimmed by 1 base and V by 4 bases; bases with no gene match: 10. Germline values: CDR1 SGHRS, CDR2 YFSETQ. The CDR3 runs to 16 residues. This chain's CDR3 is CASSPGTANLNYGYTF. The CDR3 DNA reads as TGCGCCAGCAGCCCAGGGACAGCTAACCTTAACTATGGCTACACCTTC.

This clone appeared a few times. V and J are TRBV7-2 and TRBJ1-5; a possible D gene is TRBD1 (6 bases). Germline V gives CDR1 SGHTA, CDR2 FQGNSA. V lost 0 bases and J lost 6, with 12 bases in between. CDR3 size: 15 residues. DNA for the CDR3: TGTGCCAGCAGCTTAGCGGTACAGGGTGGTCAGCCCCAGCATTTT. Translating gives CASSLAVQGGQPQHF.

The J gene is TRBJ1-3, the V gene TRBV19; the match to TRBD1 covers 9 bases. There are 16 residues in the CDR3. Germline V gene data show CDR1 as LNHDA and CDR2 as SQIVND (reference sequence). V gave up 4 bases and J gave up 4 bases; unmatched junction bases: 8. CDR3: CASSTTGTGSGNTIYF. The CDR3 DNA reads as TGTGCCAGTAGTACGACCGGGACAGGGTCCGGAAACACCATATATTTT.

CDR3 DNA sequence: TGTGCCAGCAGTTTACGGGAGGGCTACGAGCAGTACTTC. This gives the protein CASSLREGYEQYF. This chain joins TRBV27 and TRBJ2-7, with 8 positions matching TRBD2. J gave up 3 bases and V 2 bases, and 0 bases lay outside the gene matches. Germline values: CDR1 MNHEY, CDR2 SMNVEV (reference sequence). The length of the CDR3 is 13 residues.

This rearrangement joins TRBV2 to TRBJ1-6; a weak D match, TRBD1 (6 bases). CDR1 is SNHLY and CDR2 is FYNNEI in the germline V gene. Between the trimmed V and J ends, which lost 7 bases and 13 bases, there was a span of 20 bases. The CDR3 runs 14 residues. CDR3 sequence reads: CASTRTGQPRPLHF. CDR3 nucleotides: TGTGCCAGCACCCGGACCGGACAGCCCCGGCCCCTCCACTTT.